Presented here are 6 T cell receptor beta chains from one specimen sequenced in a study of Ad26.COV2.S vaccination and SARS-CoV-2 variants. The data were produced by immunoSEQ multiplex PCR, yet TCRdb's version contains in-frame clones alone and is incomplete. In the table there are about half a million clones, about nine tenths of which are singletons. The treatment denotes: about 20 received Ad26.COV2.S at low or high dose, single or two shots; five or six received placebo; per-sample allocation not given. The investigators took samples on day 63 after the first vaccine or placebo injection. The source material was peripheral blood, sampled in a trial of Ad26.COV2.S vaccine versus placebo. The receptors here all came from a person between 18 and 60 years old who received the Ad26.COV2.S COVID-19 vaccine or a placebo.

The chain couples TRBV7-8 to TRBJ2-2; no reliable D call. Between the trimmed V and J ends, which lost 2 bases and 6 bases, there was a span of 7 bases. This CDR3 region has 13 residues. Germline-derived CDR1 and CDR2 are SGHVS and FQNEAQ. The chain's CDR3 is CASSLFNPGELFF. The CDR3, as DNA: TGTGCCAGCAGCTTATTTAATCCCGGGGAGCTGTTTTTT.

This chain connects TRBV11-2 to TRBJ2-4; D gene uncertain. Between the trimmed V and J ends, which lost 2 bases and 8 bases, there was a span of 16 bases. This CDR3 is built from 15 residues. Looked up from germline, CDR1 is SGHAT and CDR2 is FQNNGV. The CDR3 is CASSLPREGRDIQYF. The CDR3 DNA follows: TGTGCCAGCAGCTTACCCCGAGAAGGCCGGGACATTCAGTACTTC. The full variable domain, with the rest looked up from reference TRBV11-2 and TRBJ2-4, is EAGVAQSPRYKIIEKRQSVAFWCNPISGHATLYWYQQILGQGPKLLIQFQNNGVVDDSQLPKDRFSAERLKGVDSTLKIQPAKLEDSAVYLCASSLPREGRDIQYFGAGTRLSVL.

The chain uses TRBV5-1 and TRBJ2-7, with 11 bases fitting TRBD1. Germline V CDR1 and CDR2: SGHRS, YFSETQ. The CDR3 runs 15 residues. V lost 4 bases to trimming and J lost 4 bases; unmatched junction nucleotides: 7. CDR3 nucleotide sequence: TGCGCCAGCAGCGTTACCGGGACAGGGGGTTACGAGCAGTACTTC. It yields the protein CASSVTGTGGYEQYF.

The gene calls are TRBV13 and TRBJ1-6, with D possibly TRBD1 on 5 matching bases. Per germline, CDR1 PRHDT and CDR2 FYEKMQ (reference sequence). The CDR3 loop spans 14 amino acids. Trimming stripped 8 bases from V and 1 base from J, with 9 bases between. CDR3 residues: CASGGGSYNSPLHF. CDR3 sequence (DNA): TGTGCCAGCGGTGGGGGATCCTATAATTCACCCCTCCACTTT.

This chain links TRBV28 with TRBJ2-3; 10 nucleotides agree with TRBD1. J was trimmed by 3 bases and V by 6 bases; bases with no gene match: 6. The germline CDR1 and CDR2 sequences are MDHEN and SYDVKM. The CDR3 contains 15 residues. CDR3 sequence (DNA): TGTGCCAGCAGACCGGACAGGGGGGAGACAGATACGCAGTATTTT. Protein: CASRPDRGETDTQYF.

CDR3 residues: CASMQGLFYEQYF. CDR3 nucleotides: TGTGCCAGCATGCAGGGGCTTTTCTACGAGCAGTACTTC. The chain joins TRBV2 to TRBJ2-7, with a possible D match to TRBD1 (6 bases). The CDR3 is made up of 13 amino acids. Trimming removed 7 bases from V and 3 bases from J, with 13 bases in between. Germline lookup yields CDR1 SNHLY and CDR2 FYNNEI.